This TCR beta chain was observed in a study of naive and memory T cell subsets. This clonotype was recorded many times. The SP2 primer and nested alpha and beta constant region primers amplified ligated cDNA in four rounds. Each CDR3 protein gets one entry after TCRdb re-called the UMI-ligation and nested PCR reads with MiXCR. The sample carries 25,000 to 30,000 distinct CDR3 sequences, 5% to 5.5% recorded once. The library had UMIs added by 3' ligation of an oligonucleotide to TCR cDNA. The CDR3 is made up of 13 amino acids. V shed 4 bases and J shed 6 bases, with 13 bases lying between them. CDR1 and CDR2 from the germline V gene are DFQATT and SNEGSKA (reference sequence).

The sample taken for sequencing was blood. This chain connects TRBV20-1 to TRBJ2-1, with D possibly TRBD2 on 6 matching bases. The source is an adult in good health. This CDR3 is CSAIRDLSNEQFF. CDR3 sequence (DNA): TGCAGTGCTATTCGGGACTTAAGCAATGAGCAGTTCTTC.